The rows below give T cell receptor beta chains drawn from one sample of a study of CD8+CD57+ T cells in acquired aplastic anemia. TCRdb passed the reads through MiXCR, listing each CDR3 protein once. This sample has 98,000 or so distinct CDR3 sequences, with 40% to 65% found just once. The source material was sorted CD4+, CD8+, or CD8+CD57+ T cells (not recorded which) from PBMCs. The receptors come from a human donor in good health, serving as a control. The CDR3 runs from the conserved cysteine through the conserved F or W. D genes are given only for firm matches. Some rows mark clone size as missing; the rest say once, few, many or name a class of expanded clone.

TRBD1	TRBV9	-	TRBJ2-5	CASSVGTGIGGETQYF	TGTGCCAGCAGCGTAGGGACAGGGATAGGTGGAGAGACCCAGTACTTC
-	TRBV11-2	-	TRBJ2-7	CASSLWIDEQYF	TGTGCCAGCAGCCTTTGGATTGACGAGCAGTACTTC
-	TRBV2	-	TRBJ2-1	CASRTYNEQFF	TGTGCCAGCCGGACTTACAATGAGCAGTTCTTC
TRBD1	TRBV4-2	-	TRBJ2-7	CASSQDAGQGTYEQYF	TGTGCCAGCAGCCAAGATGCGGGACAGGGTACCTACGAGCAGTACTTC
-	TRBV15	-	TRBJ1-2	CATSRGGGAVYTF	TGTGCCACCAGCAGAGGGGGAGGGGCGGTCTACACCTTC
-	TRBV6-1	many	TRBJ2-7	CASSEAGGGTSYEQYF	TGTGCCAGCAGTGAAGCGGGGGGCGGGACGTCCTACGAGCAGTACTTC
-	TRBV7-2	many	TRBJ2-3	CASSLEWGGNTQYF	TGTGCCAGCAGCTTAGAGTGGGGTGGGAATACGCAGTATTTT
TRBD1	TRBV7-2	-	TRBJ1-2	CASSKKQGELDTF	TGTGCCAGCAGCAAGAAACAGGGGGAGTTGGACACCTTC
-	TRBV2	many	TRBJ2-1	CASSERGGPYNEQFF	TGTGCCAGCAGTGAACGCGGGGGCCCCTACAATGAGCAGTTCTTC
-	TRBV27	many	TRBJ1-5	CASSLIGGNQPQHF	TGTGCCAGCAGTTTAATTGGGGGCAATCAGCCCCAGCATTTT
-	TRBV6-5	few	TRBJ2-4	CASGSPSSNIAKNIQYF	TGTGCCAGCGGTTCCCCTTCTAGCAACATAGCCAAAAACATTCAGTACTTC
-	TRBV10-3	once	TRBJ1-5	CAIHRDLNQPQHF	TGTGCCATCCACCGGGACCTTAATCAGCCCCAGCATTTT
-	TRBV10-3	-	TRBJ1-1	CAISDQGKMNTEAFF	TGTGCCATCAGTGATCAGGGGAAGATGAACACTGAAGCTTTCTTT
TRBD2	TRBV24-1	-	TRBJ2-3	CATSPSGSPDTQYF	TGTGCCACCAGTCCTAGCGGGAGCCCAGATACGCAGTATTTT
TRBD2	TRBV15	-	TRBJ2-2	CATSSDAAGERPSTGELFF	TGTGCCACCAGCAGTGATGCTGCGGGAGAAAGGCCCAGCACCGGGGAGCTGTTTTTT
-	TRBV11-2	many	TRBJ1-6	CASSLPEGASSYNSPLHF	TGTGCCAGCAGCTTACCCGAAGGGGCCAGCTCCTATAATTCACCCCTCCACTTT
-	TRBV7-2	few	TRBJ1-6	CASSLAQGSPLHF	TGTGCCAGCAGCTTAGCCCAGGGTTCACCCCTCCACTTT
TRBD1	TRBV29-1	-	TRBJ1-3	CSVGTGGNTIYF	TGCAGCGTCGGGACAGGGGGAAACACCATATATTTT
-	TRBV12-5	many	TRBJ1-1	CASGFEGTEAFF	TGTGCTAGTGGTTTCGAGGGAACTGAAGCTTTCTTT
TRBD1	TRBV10-3	many	TRBJ2-7	CAISESDRGDEQYF	TGTGCCATCAGTGAATCCGACAGGGGGGATGAGCAGTACTTC
-	TRBV20-1	-	TRBJ1-6	CSARVRLDSPLHF	TGCAGTGCTAGAGTCCGACTGGACTCACCCCTCCACTTT
-	TRBV24-1	many	TRBJ2-5	CATSATSGGIQETQYF	TGTGCCACCAGTGCCACGAGCGGTGGGATCCAAGAGACCCAGTACTTC
TRBD2	TRBV12-3/TRBV12-4	-	TRBJ2-5	CASSLVSGAEETQYF	TGTGCCAGCAGTTTGGTTAGCGGGGCCGAAGAGACCCAGTACTTC
TRBD1	TRBV10-2	-	TRBJ2-5	CASSESTHRGGTQYF	TGCGCCAGCAGTGAGTCGACTCACAGGGGTGGGACCCAGTACTTC
TRBD1	TRBV19	-	TRBJ1-5	CASTTGLTSNQPQHF	TGTGCCAGTACGACAGGGTTAACTAGCAATCAGCCCCAGCATTTT
-	TRBV12-3/TRBV12-4	many	TRBJ2-5	CASSFTLETQYF	TGTGCCAGCAGTTTTACCTTAGAGACCCAGTACTTC
-	TRBV24-1	many	TRBJ2-2	CATASGAGELFF	TGTGCCACCGCGAGTGGGGCCGGGGAGCTGTTTTTT
TRBD2	TRBV9	-	TRBJ2-1	CASSVRTSESSYNEQFF	TGTGCCAGCAGCGTGAGGACTAGCGAGAGCTCCTACAATGAGCAGTTCTTC
TRBD1	TRBV2	-	TRBJ1-5	CASSEGQGGNQPQHF	TGTGCCAGCAGTGAAGGACAGGGAGGCAATCAGCCCCAGCATTTT
-	TRBV6-2/TRBV6-3	many	TRBJ1-5	CASSYSSIQGSNQPQHF	TGTGCCAGCAGTTACTCGTCCATACAGGGATCAAATCAGCCCCAGCATTTT
-	TRBV2	-	TRBJ1-5	CASSERRSNQPQHF	TGTGCCAGCAGTGAAAGGAGAAGCAATCAGCCCCAGCATTTT
-	TRBV19	-	TRBJ1-1	CASSTGQYMNTEAFF	TGTGCCAGTAGTACTGGACAGTACATGAACACTGAAGCTTTCTTT
-	TRBV4-1	many	TRBJ1-3	CASSQVTGASGNTIYF	TGCGCCAGCAGCCAAGTAACCGGGGCCTCTGGAAACACCATATATTTT
-	TRBV20-1	-	TRBJ1-3	CSARDGGISGNTIYF	TGCAGTGCTAGAGATGGGGGCATCTCTGGAAACACCATATATTTT
-	TRBV7-9	-	TRBJ1-5	CASSPFGNQPQHF	TGTGCCAGCAGCCCGTTCGGGAATCAGCCCCAGCATTTT
-	TRBV5-1	many	TRBJ2-3	CASSIVITDTQYF	TGCGCCAGCAGCATCGTAATCACAGATACGCAGTATTTT
TRBD2	TRBV7-3	many	TRBJ2-3	CASSQDPGLAVPDTQYF	TGTGCCAGCAGCCAGGACCCCGGACTAGCGGTACCAGATACGCAGTATTTT
-	TRBV10-2	-	TRBJ2-3	CASESERARGTQYF	TGCGCCAGCGAGTCCGAGCGGGCGAGAGGCACGCAGTATTTT
TRBD2	TRBV7-9	-	TRBJ2-3	CASSLRTSPDTQYF	TGTGCCAGCAGCTTAAGGACTAGTCCAGATACGCAGTATTTT
TRBD1	TRBV4-3	many	TRBJ1-2	CASSQGQGLIGGYTF	TGCGCCAGCAGCCAAGGACAGGGACTCATTGGTGGCTACACCTTC
-	TRBV29-1	-	TRBJ2-5	CSVGGGAWEARYF	-
-	TRBV10-2	-	TRBJ1-6	CASSQEGQTYNSPLHF	TGCGCCAGCAGCCAAGAGGGGCAGACCTATAATTCACCCCTCCACTTT
TRBD2	TRBV7-6	-	TRBJ2-2	CASSSLAGNTGELFF	TGTGCCAGCAGTTCCCTAGCGGGGAACACCGGGGAGCTGTTTTTT
TRBD1	TRBV25-1	few	TRBJ2-6	CASSEYRPTGGRSGANVLTF	TGTGCCAGCAGTGAATATAGACCTACAGGGGGCAGGTCTGGGGCCAACGTCCTGACTTTC
TRBD1	TRBV30	-	TRBJ2-2	CAWSVTGVSSGELFF	TGTGCCTGGAGTGTTACAGGGGTTTCGTCCGGGGAGCTGTTTTTT
-	TRBV11-2	few	TRBJ2-7	CASSYKVGGQETYEQYF	TGTGCCAGCAGCTACAAGGTTGGGGGGCAAGAGACCTACGAGCAGTACTTC
-	TRBV25-1	-	TRBJ1-6	CASVSLRGQPLHF	TGTGCCAGCGTCTCGCTGAGAGGGCAGCCCCTCCACTTT